Reported below is one T cell receptor beta chain. The record originates from a study of blood T cell repertoires in COVID-19. Across the whole study: COVID-19 samples collected from the United States, Italy and Spain covered acute and convalescent phases. T cells, B-cell-depleted T cells, or PBMCs provided the cDNA or gDNA that served as material.

The CDR3 spans 16 residues. V lost 0 bases, J lost 7 bases, and 8 bases stayed unmatched. Germline CDR1 SGHAT, CDR2 FQNNGV. Authors' data handling: Amplification with reference gene primers provided the estimates of nucleated cell counts. The data were produced by immunoSEQ multiplex PCR, yet TCRdb's version contains in-frame clones alone and is incomplete. The V and J calls and the clone size are those of that table, but D and trimming were determined from the DNA. Found here are around 100,000 clones, just over 90% of them singletons; the top ten hold 5% to 6%. The TCR sequence derives from a man aged 45 to 65 with acute or convalescent COVID-19. This chain joins TRBV11-2 and TRBJ2-1; 8 bases are shared with TRBD1. Sequenced input: peripheral blood. As DNA, the CDR3 is TGTGCCAGCAGCTTAGATAGGACAGGGTATCGAAATGAGCAGTTCTTC. This sequence encodes CASSLDRTGYRNEQFF.